Following are 24 T cell receptor beta chains from one sample sequenced in a study of cytomegalovirus exposure and HLA in healthy donors. In the PCR, 60 Vbeta and 13 Jbeta primers were used. Libraries were prepared by immunoSEQ multiplex PCR; TCRdb keeps only in-frame clonotypes and omits some of them. The table lists over 150,000 clones, approximately 80% of them singletons. Sequencing was performed on PBMCs. These receptors all come from a boy aged 2 to 9 in good health and CMV-seronegative.

V usage is TRBV7-9 and J usage is TRBJ2-7; 8 positions match TRBD1. Germline V gene sequence: CDR1 SEHNR, CDR2 FQNEAQ (reference sequence). Trimming took 6 bases from V and 5 from J; bases not matched to a gene: 9. The CDR3 loop spans 14 amino acids. The CDR3 here is CASSPEDRANEQYF. The CDR3 DNA reads TGTGCCAGCAGTCCTGAGGACAGGGCGAACGAGCAGTACTTC.

V and J are TRBV5-4 and TRBJ2-3, with D unclear. From germline, CDR1 is SGHNT and CDR2 YYREEE (reference sequence). V was clipped by 5 bases and J by 1 base, with 14 bases between them. CDR3 length: 15 residues. CDR3 nucleotides: TGTGCCAGCAGATTCGACAACGCCGGCACAGATACGCAGTATTTT. Its translation: CASRFDNAGTDTQYF.

The genes are TRBV4-2 and TRBJ1-2, with TRBD1 identical over 8 bases. The CDR3 length is 15 residues. Germline V lookup: CDR1 LGHNA, CDR2 YNFKEQ. The V segment lost 0 bases and the J segment 7 bases; nucleotides outside the gene matches: 7. In DNA form, the CDR3 reads TGTGCCAGCAGCCAAGACCCAACAGGGGGAGTTGGCTACACCTTC. Protein product: CASSQDPTGGVGYTF.

This clone was observed a handful of times. This rearrangement joins TRBV6-1 to TRBJ1-1, with a tentative D call TRBD1 (5 bases). The CDR3 consists of 13 residues. V was trimmed by 5 bases and J by 5 bases, leaving 12 bases between them. CDR1 and CDR2 from the germline V gene are MNHNS and SASEGT. The CDR3 region is CASSRRGVTEAFF. The CDR3 coding sequence is TGTGCCAGCAGTCGGAGGGGTGTAACTGAAGCTTTCTTT.

The genes are TRBV7-8 and TRBJ2-1, with 9 bases fitting TRBD1. The germline V gene has CDR1 SGHVS and CDR2 FQNEAQ. The CDR3 consists of 15 residues. V lost 5 bases and J lost 4; bases outside the gene matches: 6. The CDR3 DNA sequence: TGTGCCAGCAGCCCACTAGGGACAGGGTACAATGAGCAGTTCTTC. It encodes CASSPLGTGYNEQFF.

The rearrangement uses TRBV28 and TRBJ1-1, with D uncertain. This CDR3 contains 12 residues. Trimming removed 6 bases from V and 2 bases from J, with 7 bases in between. The germline V gene has CDR1 MDHEN and CDR2 SYDVKM. CDR3 nucleotide sequence: TGTGCCAGCAGACAGACAAACACTGAAGCTTTCTTT. Its translation is CASRQTNTEAFF.

DNA of the CDR3: TGCGCCAGCAGCTTTAGCGGGGCAAGCTCCTACAATGAGCAGTTCTTC. Its protein is CASSFSGASSYNEQFF. The rearrangement uses TRBV5-1 and TRBJ2-1; 8 nucleotides agree with TRBD2. Unmatched junction bases numbered 4, after V lost 2 bases and J lost 0 bases. Germline loops: CDR1 SGHRS, CDR2 YFSETQ. The CDR3 sequence is 16 residues long. Drawing the rest from reference TRBV5-1 and TRBJ2-1, the complete variable domain is KAGVTQTPRYLIKTRGQQVTLSCSPISGHRSVSWYQQTPGQGLQFLFEYFSETQRNKGNFPGRFSGRQFSNSRSEMNVSTLELGDSALYLCASSFSGASSYNEQFFGPGTRLTVL.

This clone was counted a few times. The chain couples TRBV20-1 to TRBJ1-2; 8 nucleotides line up with TRBD1. Trimming at V came to 6 bases and at J to 8 bases, leaving 2 bases not matched to a gene. CDR3 length: 10 amino acids. CDR1 is DFQATT, CDR2 SNEGSKA, per germline (reference sequence). The CDR3 nucleotides read TGCAGTGCCTACAGGGGGGGCTACACCTTC. Translated, it gives CSAYRGGYTF.

The J gene is TRBJ1-2, the V gene TRBV5-1; no definite D call. The V end was cut by 4 bases, the J end by 8 bases, with 18 bases between. Per the germline V gene, CDR1 is SGHRS and CDR2 is YFSETQ. The CDR3 runs to 14 residues. CDR3 protein: CASSPPVVTEGYTF. CDR3 in DNA: TGCGCCAGCAGCCCGCCCGTCGTTACGGAGGGCTACACCTTC.

The V and J genes are TRBV29-1 and TRBJ2-1; a weak D match, TRBD1 (6 bases). CDR1 and CDR2 from the germline V gene are SQVTM and ANQGSEA. The length of the CDR3 is 14 residues. The V end lost 6 bases, the J end lost 4 bases, and 16 bases lay between the germline ends. CDR3: CSVARGQTYNEQFF. The CDR3 DNA follows: TGCAGCGTCGCCCGAGGACAGACATACAATGAGCAGTTCTTC.

This clone was recorded only once. This chain uses TRBV9 with TRBJ2-3; possibly TRBD1 for D (6 bases). Trimming removed 0 bases from V and 4 bases from J, with 12 bases in between. CDR1 and CDR2 (germline): SGDLS, YYNGEE. This CDR3 region has 15 residues. This chain's CDR3 is CASSVAGQRPDTQYF. The DNA for the CDR3 is TGTGCCAGCAGCGTAGCCGGACAGAGGCCAGATACGCAGTATTTT.

This chain connects TRBV29-1 to TRBJ2-3; weak D call: TRBD2 (7 bases). Per germline, CDR1 SQVTM and CDR2 ANQGSEA. The CDR3 sequence is 14 residues long. With 4 bases removed from V and 5 bases from J, the gap between germline ends came to 16 bases. CDR3 residues: CSVGRGLIRDTQYF. The CDR3 DNA reads TGCAGCGTTGGGCGGGGGCTTATTAGAGATACGCAGTATTTT.

The chain combines TRBV19 with TRBJ1-2; 8 bases fit TRBD1. The CDR3 is 15 residues long. Germline values: CDR1 LNHDA, CDR2 SQIVND (reference sequence). V gave up 6 bases and J gave up 7 bases; unmatched junction bases: 13. CDR3 protein: CASSLKQGALRGYTF. DNA for the CDR3: TGTGCCAGTAGCCTTAAGCAGGGGGCACTGCGTGGCTACACCTTC. The full variable domain, completed using reference TRBV19 and TRBJ1-2, is DGGITQSPKYLFRKEGQNVTLSCEQNLNHDAMYWYRQDPGQGLRLIYYSQIVNDFQKGDIAEGYSVSREKKESFPLTVTSAQKNPTAFYLCASSLKQGALRGYTFGSGTRLTVV.

J is TRBJ2-5 and V is TRBV9, with 12 nucleotides matching TRBD1. Unmatched junction bases numbered 7, after V lost 2 bases and J lost 5 bases. The length of the CDR3 is 16 residues. Germline V lookup: CDR1 SGDLS, CDR2 YYNGEE. This chain's CDR3 is CASSVLGTGGRETQYF. CDR3 in DNA: TGTGCCAGCAGCGTTCTCGGGACAGGGGGCCGGGAGACCCAGTACTTC.

The V call is TRBV6-5, the J call TRBJ2-7; the match to TRBD1 covers 8 bases. Germline loops: CDR1 MNHEY, CDR2 SVGAGI. J was trimmed by 6 bases and V by 4 bases; bases with no gene match: 8. The CDR3 is 14 amino acids. The CDR3 region has the DNA TGTGCCAGCAGTTCTACAGGGGGAGGTGGCGAGCAGTACTTC. The encoded protein is CASSSTGGGGEQYF.

This clone was observed once. The chain combines TRBV2 with TRBJ2-3; TRBD2 might be the D (6 bases). The V end lost 7 bases, the J end lost 2 bases, and 10 bases lay between the germline ends. CDR1 SNHLY and CDR2 FYNNEI come from the germline V gene. The CDR3 runs 13 residues. CDR3 amino acids: CASNGGTTDTQYF. CDR3 nucleotides: TGTGCCAGCAATGGGGGGACCACAGATACGCAGTATTTT.

The V call is TRBV11-3, the J call TRBJ2-2; weak D call: TRBD2 (6 bases). The CDR3 runs to 15 residues. The germline V gene encodes CDR1 SGHNT and CDR2 YENEEA. V shed 1 base and J shed 4 bases, with 10 bases lying between them. The CDR3 DNA follows: TGTGCCAGCAGCTTAGTGGCGGGGAGCACCGGGGAGCTGTTTTTT. Its translation: CASSLVAGSTGELFF.

The gene calls are TRBV6-1 and TRBJ2-4; TRBD2 is a possible D gene (6 bases). This CDR3 comprises 12 residues. Between the trimmed V and J ends, which lost 10 bases and 8 bases, there was a span of 15 bases. Germline values: CDR1 MNHNS, CDR2 SASEGT. Written as DNA, the CDR3 is TGTGCCACCCGGGACCCGGGAGACATTCAGTACTTC. Encoded protein: CATRDPGDIQYF.

This chain joins TRBV7-9 and TRBJ1-2; 7 bases match TRBD1. This CDR3 region has 18 residues. Germline CDR1 and CDR2: SEHNR and FQNEAQ (reference sequence). J was trimmed by 3 bases and V by 1 base; bases with no gene match: 14. CDR3 DNA sequence: TGTGCCAGCAGCTTAGTCCCGACCAAGACAGGGCCTTACTATGGCTACACCTTC. It yields the protein CASSLVPTKTGPYYGYTF. Filled out from reference TRBV7-9 and TRBJ1-2, the complete variable domain reads DTGVSQNPRHKITKRGQNVTFRCDPISEHNRLYWYRQTLGQGPEFLTYFQNEAQLEKSRLLSDRFSAERPKGSFSTLEIQRTEQGDSAMYLCASSLVPTKTGPYYGYTFGSGTRLTVV.

Remarks on this clone: The germline gene is not matched at one end of the junction; a read error may be the cause. This chain connects TRBV7-9 to TRBJ2-7, with D tentatively TRBD1 (6 bases). The CDR3 contains 12 residues. CDR1 is SEHNR, CDR2 FQNEAQ, per germline (reference sequence). CDR3 protein: CSSSSQGNEQYF. DNA of the CDR3: TGTTCCAGCAGCTCCCAGGGGAACGAGCAGTACTTC.

The chain recombines TRBV6-6 with TRBJ1-3; D not certain. The germline V gene encodes CDR1 MNHNY and CDR2 SVGAGI (reference sequence). The CDR3 extends over 16 amino acids. V was trimmed by 7 bases and J by 5 bases, leaving 21 bases between them. Here the CDR3 reads CASTDETIPQRNTIYF. Here the CDR3 DNA reads TGTGCCAGCACCGACGAGACAATTCCACAAAGAAACACCATATATTTT.

This clone was seen only a few times. V usage is TRBV6-1 and J usage is TRBJ1-1; a possible D gene is TRBD1 (5 bases). The V end lost 11 bases, the J end lost 4 bases, and 17 bases lay between the germline ends. Germline CDR1 and CDR2: MNHNS and SASEGT. CDR3 length: 13 residues. The CDR3 loop reads CAGGGSEVTEAFF. The CDR3 coding sequence is TGTGCCGGGGGGGGTAGCGAAGTCACTGAAGCTTTCTTT.

The rearrangement uses TRBV2 and TRBJ1-1, with 7 bases identical to TRBD1. The CDR3 extends over 13 amino acids. Germline V gene data show CDR1 as SNHLY and CDR2 as FYNNEI. With 8 bases clipped from V and 0 bases from J, the junction kept 3 bases outside the gene matches. CDR3 amino acids: CASLGQMNTEAFF. CDR3 DNA: TGTGCCAGCTTGGGACAGATGAACACTGAAGCTTTCTTT.

V is TRBV7-9 and J is TRBJ2-7; 8 bases are shared with TRBD2. This CDR3 region has 13 residues. Unmatched junction bases numbered 4, after V lost 5 bases and J lost 4 bases. From germline, CDR1 is SEHNR and CDR2 FQNEAQ (reference sequence). The CDR3 DNA reads TGTGCCAGCAGCCGTAGCGGGGATTACGAGCAGTACTTC. Residues: CASSRSGDYEQYF. Full variable domain (remainder filled in from reference TRBV7-9 and TRBJ2-7): DTGVSQNPRHKITKRGQNVTFRCDPISEHNRLYWYRQTLGQGPEFLTYFQNEAQLEKSRLLSDRFSAERPKGSFSTLEIQRTEQGDSAMYLCASSRSGDYEQYFGPGTRLTVT.